This TCR beta chain comes out of a study of blood T cell repertoires in COVID-19. Across the study: The study drew acute and convalescent COVID-19 samples from the United States, Italy and Spain. PBMCs, B-cell-depleted T cells, or T cells provided the cDNA or gDNA that made up the material.

Germline-derived CDR1 and CDR2 are SNHLY and FYNNEI. The CDR3 sequence is 17 residues long. Trimming stripped 7 bases from V and 7 bases from J, with 26 bases between. The repertoire was sequenced with immunoSEQ multiplex PCR; TCRdb's copy has only in-frame clones and lacks some. This sample has some 200,000 clones; about four fifths occur once, and the top ten carry approximately 1.3%. Individuals drawn from around 24 US areas were roughly 18 to 95 years old. The source of this sequence is a woman aged 40 to 49 with acute COVID-19. This chain joins TRBV2 and TRBJ2-1, with a possible D match to TRBD2 (6 bases). The specimen was PBMCs or T cells enriched from blood (not recorded which). The CDR3 nucleotides are TGTGCCAGCACCACCTTGGGGACTCCGCTGGGTAGGAATGAGCAGTTCTTC. This sequence encodes CASTTLGTPLGRNEQFF.